A selection of T cell receptor beta chains follows, all from one sample in a study of OX40 agonist ivuxolimab in advanced cancers. The assay was immunoSEQ multiplex PCR, and TCRdb's table has in-frame clones only and misses some. The data contain around 46,000 clones, roughly four fifths of them singletons. The material was CD4+ or CD8+ T cells sorted from blood, obtained in a trial of the OX40 agonist ivuxolimab. These receptors were taken from an adult with an advanced solid tumor such as melanoma, head and neck, liver or kidney cancer. Both conserved end residues are part of each CDR3. A D gene is named only where the DNA matches it firmly. Clone size is shown for a subset of rows, as once, few, many or a class of expanded clone.

D | J | V | size | DNA | CDR3
- | TRBJ1-1 | TRBV6-5 | - | TGTGCCAGCACCCGAGAGTCCGGGAATGAAGCTTTCTTT | CASTRESGNEAFF
TRBD1 | TRBJ2-7 | TRBV19 | - | TGTGCCAGTAGTTGGGACAGCTCCTACGAGCAGTACTTC | CASSWDSSYEQYF
TRBD1 | TRBJ1-1 | TRBV7-2 | - | TGTGCCAGCAGATCCCGTGGGGGACAGGGCGTGAACACTGAAGCTTTCTTT | CASRSRGGQGVNTEAFF
TRBD1 | TRBJ2-1 | TRBV5-1 | - | TGCGCCAGCAGCTTGGAGGGACAGGGCTCCTACAATGAGCAGTTCTTC | CASSLEGQGSYNEQFF
- | TRBJ1-3 | TRBV18 | once | TGTGCCAGCTCACCACGCCTGGGATTGGGCACCGTCTACTCTGGAAACACCATATATTTT | CASSPRLGLGTVYSGNTIYF
- | TRBJ2-5 | TRBV11-2 | - | TGTGCCAGCAGCCCAGGGGTGGAGGCTAGGGAGACCCAGTACTTC | CASSPGVEARETQYF
- | TRBJ1-1 | TRBV5-4 | few | TGTGCCAGCAGCTTTGAGGCGGGGGGAGCTTTCTTT | CASSFEAGGAFF
TRBD2 | TRBJ2-7 | TRBV5-1 | once | TGCGCCAGCAGGGGACTAGCGGGAGGAGGGGACCACGAGCAGTACTTC | CASRGLAGGGDHEQYF
TRBD2 | TRBJ2-2 | TRBV12-5 | - | TGTGCTAGTGGTTTGTCCACTAGCGGAATAAACACCGGGGAGCTGTTTTTT | CASGLSTSGINTGELFF
- | TRBJ2-7 | TRBV6-1 | - | TGTGCCAGCAGTCCCCCGGGAGTCGAGCAGTACTTC | CASSPPGVEQYF
- | TRBJ1-1 | TRBV7-3 | - | TGTGCCAGCAGCTTTGGACCCGCGACTGAAGCTTTCTTT | CASSFGPATEAFF
- | TRBJ2-7 | TRBV6-6 | - | TGTGCCAACAGTTACCTGAAGTATATCGACTTC | CANSYLKYIDF
- | TRBJ2-2 | TRBV30 | - | TGTGCCCGTGATGGCACCGGGGAGCTGTTTTTT | CARDGTGELFF
- | TRBJ1-1 | TRBV5-4 | - | TGTGCCAGCAGCTTGGACTTCACTGAAGCTTTCTTT | CASSLDFTEAFF
- | TRBJ1-3 | TRBV7-2 | - | TGTGCCAGCAGCTTAGTCGGCAGGGGAAACACCATATATTTT | CASSLVGRGNTIYF
TRBD1 | TRBJ2-1 | TRBV19 | - | TGTGCCAGTAGTATTGTCCTGGGACAGAGCCGGGGCAATGAGCAGTTCTTC | CASSIVLGQSRGNEQFF
- | TRBJ1-3 | TRBV5-6 | - | TGTGCCAGCAGCTTGGACCTTATAAACACCATATATTTT | CASSLDLINTIYF
TRBD2 | TRBJ2-3 | TRBV4-1 | - | TGCGCCAGCAGCCAAGGACTAGCTCTGACGCAGTATTTT | CASSQGLALTQYF
- | TRBJ1-5 | TRBV28 | few | TGTGCCAGCAGTTCGACCTCCTCATCCCAGCATTTT | CASSSTSSSQHF
- | TRBJ2-3 | TRBV2 | few | TGTGCCACCACGGGTAGCCGTCGCACAGATACGCAGTATTTT | CATTGSRRTDTQYF
- | TRBJ2-1 | TRBV9 | - | TGTGCCAGCAGCGAGTATGAGTCCAGCCATGAGCAGTTCTTC | CASSEYESSHEQFF
- | TRBJ2-7 | TRBV6-5 | - | TGTGCCAGCAGCACCCCCCCCTACTACGAGCAGTACTTC | CASSTPPYYEQYF
TRBD1 | TRBJ2-7 | TRBV2 | few | TGTGCCAGCAGGGAAGGGGGCCTCAAGGTTATCTACGAGCAGTACTTC | CASREGGLKVIYEQYF
- | TRBJ1-2 | TRBV7-8 | few | TGTGCCAGCAGCCCCGACAGCGTAACCTATGGCTACACCTTC | CASSPDSVTYGYTF
- | TRBJ1-1 | TRBV5-1 | - | TGCGCCAGCAGCGGCCAGGTCTCGAACACTGAAGCTTTCTTT | CASSGQVSNTEAFF
- | TRBJ1-6 | TRBV21-1 | - | TGTGAAAGGGGCGCTAATTCACCCCTCCACTTT | CERGANSPLHF
- | TRBJ2-6 | TRBV19 | once | TGTGCCAGTAGTGTCCAGGGTGGCGTCCTGACTTTC | CASSVQGGVLTF
- | TRBJ1-1 | TRBV7-6 | few | TGTGCCAGCAGCCTCCAGGGTTTGAACACTGAAGCTTTCTTT | CASSLQGLNTEAFF
- | TRBJ2-1 | TRBV7-9 | - | TGTGCCAGCAGCTTAAAGCGGGTAGGAGCTGGAGAGCAGTTCTTC | CASSLKRVGAGEQFF
TRBD2 | TRBJ2-1 | TRBV4-1 | - | TGCGCCAGCAGCGCTCAGGGACTAGCTTCCTACAATGAGCAGTTCTTC | CASSAQGLASYNEQFF
- | TRBJ1-2 | TRBV2 | - | TGTGCCAGCAGTGAACGATCAGATAATGGCTACACCTTC | CASSERSDNGYTF
TRBD2 | TRBJ2-2 | TRBV5-1 | - | TGCGCCAGCAGCCAAGGAAGTCGGGGGGACGCCGGGGAGCTGTTTTTT | CASSQGSRGDAGELFF
TRBD1 | TRBJ1-5 | TRBV7-9 | - | TGTGCCAGCAGCCAAGGGACAGCTAATCAGCCCCAGCATTTT | CASSQGTANQPQHF
- | TRBJ2-1 | TRBV18 | - | TGTGCCAGCTCAGGCGTTGGGGATGAGCAGTTCTTC | CASSGVGDEQFF
TRBD2 | TRBJ2-5 | TRBV28 | - | TGTGCCAGCAACTTGGGCGGGAGGGTTCAGGGGTCCCAGTACTTC | CASNLGGRVQGSQYF
TRBD1 | TRBJ1-2 | TRBV18 | once | TGTGCCAGCTCACCACTTCCTATTGGGACAGGCACGTTGGACTATGGCTACACCTTC | CASSPLPIGTGTLDYGYTF
- | TRBJ1-1 | TRBV7-2 | - | TGTGCCAGCAGCTCTTGGGGCGCTGAAGCTTTCTTT | CASSSWGAEAFF
- | TRBJ1-1 | TRBV6-7 | once | TGTGCCAGCAGTTACAGCTTTTTGGACACTGAAGCTTTCTTT | CASSYSFLDTEAFF
TRBD1 | TRBJ1-1 | TRBV5-1 | - | TGCGCCAGCAGCGCCGGGACAGGGTTATCTGAAGCTTTCTTT | CASSAGTGLSEAFF
- | TRBJ1-1 | TRBV6-1 | - | TGTGCCAGCAGTGAAGGGGGGGGCCGGACTGAAGCTTTCTTT | CASSEGGGRTEAFF